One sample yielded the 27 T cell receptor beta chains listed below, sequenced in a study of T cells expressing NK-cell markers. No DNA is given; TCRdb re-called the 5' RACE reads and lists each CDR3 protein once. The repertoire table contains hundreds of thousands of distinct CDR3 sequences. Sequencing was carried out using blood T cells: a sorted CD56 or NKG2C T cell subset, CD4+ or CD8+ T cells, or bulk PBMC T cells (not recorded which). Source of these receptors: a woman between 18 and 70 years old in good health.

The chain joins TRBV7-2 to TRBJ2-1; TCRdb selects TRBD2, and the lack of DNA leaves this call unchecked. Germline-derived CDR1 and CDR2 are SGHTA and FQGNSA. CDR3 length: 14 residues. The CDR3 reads CASSKGLPTNEQFF.

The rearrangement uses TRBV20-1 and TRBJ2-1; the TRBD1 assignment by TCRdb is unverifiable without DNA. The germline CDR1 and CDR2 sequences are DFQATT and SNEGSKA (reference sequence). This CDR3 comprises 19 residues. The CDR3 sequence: CSARSRRAREARGYNEQFF.

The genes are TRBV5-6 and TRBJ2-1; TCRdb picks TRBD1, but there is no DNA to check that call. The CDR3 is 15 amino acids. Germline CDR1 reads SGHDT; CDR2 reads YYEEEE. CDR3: CASSHPGGHGGEQFF.

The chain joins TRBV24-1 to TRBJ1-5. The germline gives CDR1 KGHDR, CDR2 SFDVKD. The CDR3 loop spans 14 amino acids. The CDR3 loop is CATSEGYSNQPQHF.

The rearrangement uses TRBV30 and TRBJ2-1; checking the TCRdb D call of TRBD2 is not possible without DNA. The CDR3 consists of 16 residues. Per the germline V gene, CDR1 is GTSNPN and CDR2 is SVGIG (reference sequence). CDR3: CAWSKGLAGAWNEQFF.

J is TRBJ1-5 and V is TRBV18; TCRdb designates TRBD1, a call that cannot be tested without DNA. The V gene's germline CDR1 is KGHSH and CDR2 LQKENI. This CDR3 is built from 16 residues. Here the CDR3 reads CASSPLHGNSNQPQHF. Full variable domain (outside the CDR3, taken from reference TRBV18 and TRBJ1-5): NAGVMQNPRHLVRRRGQEARLRCSPMKGHSHVYWYRQLPEEGLKFMVYLQKENIIDESGMPKERFSAEFPKEGPSILRIQQVVRGDSAAYFCASSPLHGNSNQPQHFGDGTRLSIL.

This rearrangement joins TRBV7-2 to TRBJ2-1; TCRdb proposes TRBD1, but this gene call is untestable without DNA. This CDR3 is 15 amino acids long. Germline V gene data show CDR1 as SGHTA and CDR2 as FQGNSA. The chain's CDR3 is CASSGIGQGPDEQFF.

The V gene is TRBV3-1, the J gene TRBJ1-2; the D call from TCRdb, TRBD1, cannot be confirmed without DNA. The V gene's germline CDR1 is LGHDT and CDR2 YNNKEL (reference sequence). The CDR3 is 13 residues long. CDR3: CASSQDAPYGYTF.

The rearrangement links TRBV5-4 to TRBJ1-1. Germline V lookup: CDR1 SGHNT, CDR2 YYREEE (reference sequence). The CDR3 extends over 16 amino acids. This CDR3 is CASSADPTSRYTEAFF.

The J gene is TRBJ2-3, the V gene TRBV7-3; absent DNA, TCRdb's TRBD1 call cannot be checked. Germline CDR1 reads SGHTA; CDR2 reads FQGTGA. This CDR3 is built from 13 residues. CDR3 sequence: CASSSTPTDTQYF.

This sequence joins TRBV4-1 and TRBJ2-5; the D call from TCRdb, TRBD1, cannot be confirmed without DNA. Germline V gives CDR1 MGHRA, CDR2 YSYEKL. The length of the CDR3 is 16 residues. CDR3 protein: CASSHPRQGTQETQYF.

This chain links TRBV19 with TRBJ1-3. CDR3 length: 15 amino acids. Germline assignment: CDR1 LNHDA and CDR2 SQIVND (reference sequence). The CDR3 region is CATSFLGLNGNTIYF.

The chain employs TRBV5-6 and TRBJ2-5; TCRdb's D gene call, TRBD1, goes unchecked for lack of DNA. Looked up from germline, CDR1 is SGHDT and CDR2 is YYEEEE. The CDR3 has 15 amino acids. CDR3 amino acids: CASSGGTGRQETQYF.

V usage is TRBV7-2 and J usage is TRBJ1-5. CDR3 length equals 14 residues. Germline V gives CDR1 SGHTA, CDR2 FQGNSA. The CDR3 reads CASSLGRGDQPQHF.

The CDR3 here is CASSLGQGGIQPQHF. J is TRBJ1-5 and V is TRBV11-2; TCRdb indicates TRBD1, and absent DNA this call remains unverified. The CDR3 is made up of 15 amino acids. CDR1 and CDR2 from the germline V gene are SGHAT and FQNNGV. Variable domain in full (rest from reference TRBV11-2 and TRBJ1-5): EAGVAQSPRYKIIEKRQSVAFWCNPISGHATLYWYQQILGQGPKLLIQFQNNGVVDDSQLPKDRFSAERLKGVDSTLKIQPAKLEDSAVYLCASSLGQGGIQPQHFGDGTRLSIL.

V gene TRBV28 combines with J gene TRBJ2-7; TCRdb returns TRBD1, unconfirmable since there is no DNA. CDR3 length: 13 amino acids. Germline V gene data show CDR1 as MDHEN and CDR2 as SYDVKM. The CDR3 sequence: CASPTRQGEEQYF.

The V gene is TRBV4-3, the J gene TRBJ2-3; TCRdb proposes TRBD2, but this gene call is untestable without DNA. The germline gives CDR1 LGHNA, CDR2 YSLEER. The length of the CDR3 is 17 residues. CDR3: CASSQGPGGLRTDTQYF.

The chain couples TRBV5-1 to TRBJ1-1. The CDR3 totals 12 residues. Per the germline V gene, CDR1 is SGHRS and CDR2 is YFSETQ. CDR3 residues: CASSLRDTEAFF.

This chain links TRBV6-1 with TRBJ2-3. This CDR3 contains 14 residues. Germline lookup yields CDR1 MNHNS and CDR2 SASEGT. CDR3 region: CASSEGLTIDTQYF.

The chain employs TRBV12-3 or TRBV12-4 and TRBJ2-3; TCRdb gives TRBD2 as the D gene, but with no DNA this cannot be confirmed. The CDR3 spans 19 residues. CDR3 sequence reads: CASSLETSGSWLGADTQYF.

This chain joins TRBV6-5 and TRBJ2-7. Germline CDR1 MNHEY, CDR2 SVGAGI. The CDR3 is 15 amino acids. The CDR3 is CASSYSVSYSYEQYF.

CDR3 residues: CATSDDEKGHDNEQFF. The chain employs TRBV24-1 and TRBJ2-1. The germline CDR1 and CDR2 sequences are KGHDR and SFDVKD. This CDR3 comprises 16 residues.

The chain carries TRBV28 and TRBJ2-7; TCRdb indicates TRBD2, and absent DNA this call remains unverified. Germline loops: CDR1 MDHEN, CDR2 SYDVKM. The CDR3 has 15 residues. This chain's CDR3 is CASSLRWTSGYEQYF.

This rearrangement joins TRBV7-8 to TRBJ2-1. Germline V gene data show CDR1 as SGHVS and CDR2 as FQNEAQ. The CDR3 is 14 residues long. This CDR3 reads CASSLESGYNEQFF.

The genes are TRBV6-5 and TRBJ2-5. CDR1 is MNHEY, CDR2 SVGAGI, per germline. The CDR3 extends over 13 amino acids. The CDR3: CASSSLMGETQYF.

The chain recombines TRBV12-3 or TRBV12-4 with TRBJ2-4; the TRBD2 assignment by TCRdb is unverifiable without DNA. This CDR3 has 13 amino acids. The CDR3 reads CASTPRALDIQYF.

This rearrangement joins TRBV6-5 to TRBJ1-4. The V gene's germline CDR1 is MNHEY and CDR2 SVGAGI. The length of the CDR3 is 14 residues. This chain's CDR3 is CASSFRPENEKLFF.